The 27 T cell receptor beta chains in this list originate from one sample, sequenced in a study of blood T cell repertoires in COVID-19. Repertoires were generated with immunoSEQ multiplex PCR, while TCRdb's copy carries only in-frame clones and drops some. The sample holds 150,000 to 200,000 clones, approximately 83% seen once. Sequencing was carried out using PBMCs or T cells enriched from blood (not recorded which). All receptors come from a woman aged 55-70 years who had recovered from COVID-19.

CDR3 amino acids: CAWQAGTANSPLHF. CDR3 nucleotides: TGTGCCTGGCAGGCCGGGACAGCTAATTCACCCCTCCACTTT. The chain combines TRBV30 with TRBJ1-6; 7 positions agree with TRBD1. Germline trimming cut 5 bases from V and 6 bases from J; bases unmatched to any gene: 7. This CDR3 region has 14 residues. CDR1 GTSNPN and CDR2 SVGIG come from the germline V gene (reference sequence).

The CDR3 nucleotides read TGTGCCAGCAGCTTAGAGATTCTAGCGGGAGGACTCACAGATACGCAGTATTTT. As protein: CASSLEILAGGLTDTQYF. The chain employs TRBV7-3 and TRBJ2-3; 11 bases are a match to TRBD2. V trimming: 2 bases; J trimming: 2 bases; junction bases outside the gene matches: 9. CDR3 length: 18 amino acids. CDR1 SGHTA and CDR2 FQGTGA come from the germline V gene.

V and J are TRBV7-2 and TRBJ1-6; TRBD1 agrees at 7 bases. Trimming removed 2 bases from V and 9 bases from J; junction bases left unmatched: 4. In germline, CDR1 is SGHTA, CDR2 FQGNSA. The CDR3 covers 14 residues. CDR3 nucleotide sequence: TGTGCCAGCAGCTTATCAGGGGGGCGTTCACCCCTCCACTTT. Its protein product is CASSLSGGRSPLHF.

J is TRBJ1-2 and V is TRBV5-6; D perhaps matches TRBD1 (6 bases). The CDR3 is 14 residues long. Germline V lookup: CDR1 SGHDT, CDR2 YYEEEE. Trimming shortened V by 2 bases and J by 3 bases, and 11 bases separated the two germline ends. CDR3 nucleotides: TGTGCCAGCAGCTTTGCAGGGGCATACTATGGCTACACCTTC. Amino acid sequence: CASSFAGAYYGYTF. The full variable domain, its missing parts supplied by reference TRBV5-6 and TRBJ1-2, is DAGVTQSPTHLIKTRGQQVTLRCSPKSGHDTVSWYQQALGQGPQFIFQYYEEEERQRGNFPDRFSGHQFPNYSSELNVNALLLGDSALYLCASSFAGAYYGYTFGSGTRLTVV.

The sample holds one count of this clone. The chain has TRBV4-1 and TRBJ2-7, with D perhaps matching TRBD1 (5 bases). Germline assignment: CDR1 MGHRA and CDR2 YSYEKL. Trimming took 0 bases from V and 3 from J, leaving 12 bases between them. This CDR3 contains 15 residues. The CDR3 region is CASSQEMIGDYEQYF. For the CDR3, the DNA is TGCGCCAGCAGCCAAGAAATGATAGGGGACTACGAGCAGTACTTC.

This CDR3 reads CASSLSRAGPNSPLHF. The CDR3 DNA is TGTGCCAGCAGTTTATCGAGGGCGGGGCCTAATTCACCCCTCCACTTT. V is TRBV28 and J is TRBJ1-6, with D tentatively TRBD1 (5 bases). From germline, CDR1 is MDHEN and CDR2 SYDVKM. CDR3 size: 16 residues. V lost 1 base and J lost 6, with 13 bases in between.

The chain combines TRBV4-2 with TRBJ1-3, with D perhaps TRBD1 (6 bases). Germline values: CDR1 LGHNA, CDR2 YNFKEQ. Trimming took 3 bases from V and 7 from J, leaving 19 bases between them. This CDR3 comprises 16 residues. CDR3 amino acids: CASSQIGGRGANTIYF. The CDR3 bases are TGTGCCAGCAGCCAGATAGGGGGTCGAGGGGCCAACACCATATATTTT.

The gene calls are TRBV28 and TRBJ1-3; D may be TRBD1 (5 bases). This CDR3 has 15 residues. Trimming took 5 bases from V and 3 from J, leaving 14 bases between them. The germline V gene has CDR1 MDHEN and CDR2 SYDVKM. This CDR3 is CASSTGGAGGNTIYF. The CDR3 region has the DNA TGTGCCAGCAGTACTGGAGGGGCTGGTGGAAACACCATATATTTT.

The chain couples TRBV7-3 to TRBJ2-3; a possible D gene is TRBD2 (6 bases). V shed 0 bases and J shed 1 base, with 11 bases lying between them. From germline, CDR1 is SGHTA and CDR2 FQGTGA. CDR3 length: 16 residues. For the CDR3, the DNA is TGTGCCAGCAGCTTAACGGGGGGACTTGGCACAGATACGCAGTATTTT. Protein sequence: CASSLTGGLGTDTQYF.

This chain uses TRBV29-1 with TRBJ2-1; 12 nucleotides agree with TRBD2. The CDR3 runs to 15 residues. J was trimmed by 3 bases and V by 6 bases; bases with no gene match: 6. The V gene's germline CDR1 is SQVTM and CDR2 ANQGSEA. The CDR3 reads CSVEGTSGFYNEQFF. CDR3 bases: TGCAGCGTCGAGGGGACTAGCGGGTTCTACAATGAGCAGTTCTTC.

This chain uses TRBV24-1 with TRBJ1-4; no definite D call. The CDR3 length is 14 residues. The germline V gene has CDR1 KGHDR and CDR2 SFDVKD. V lost 12 bases and J 6 bases, leaving 19 bases between the germline ends. The CDR3 DNA reads as TGTGCCCCTCCCCCCCCCGGAGTCGATGAAAAACTGTTTTTT. Translated, it gives CAPPPPGVDEKLFF.

CDR3 coding DNA: TGTGCCAGCAGTGAGATTACGGGGGAAAAACTGTTTTTT. This sequence encodes CASSEITGEKLFF. The genes are TRBV2 and TRBJ1-4, with D uncertain. This CDR3 has 13 amino acids. Germline lookup yields CDR1 SNHLY and CDR2 FYNNEI. V lost 3 bases, J lost 8 bases, and 10 bases lay in between. The variable domain in full, with the rest retrieved from reference TRBV2 and TRBJ1-4, is EPEVTQTPSHQVTQMGQEVILRCVPISNHLYFYWYRQILGQKVEFLVSFYNNEISEKSEIFDDQFSVERPDGSNFTLKIRSTKLEDSAMYFCASSEITGEKLFFGSGTQLSVL.

The chain employs TRBV5-1 and TRBJ1-2, with 10 positions matching TRBD1. J was trimmed by 6 bases and V by 3 bases; bases with no gene match: 8. This CDR3 region has 15 residues. Germline assignment: CDR1 SGHRS and CDR2 YFSETQ. CDR3 nucleotides: TGCGCCAGCAGCTCACGAGGGACAGGGGACGATGGCTACACCTTC. As protein: CASSSRGTGDDGYTF. Looking up the rest from reference TRBV5-1 and TRBJ1-2 gives the full variable domain: KAGVTQTPRYLIKTRGQQVTLSCSPISGHRSVSWYQQTPGQGLQFLFEYFSETQRNKGNFPGRFSGRQFSNSRSEMNVSTLELGDSALYLCASSSRGTGDDGYTFGSGTRLTVV.

V is TRBV18 and J is TRBJ2-1; possibly TRBD1 for D (5 bases). This CDR3 region has 13 residues. Deletions cut 10 bases from V and 0 bases from J, with 10 bases between. CDR1 KGHSH and CDR2 LQKENI come from the germline V gene. CDR3 DNA sequence: TGTGCCACCCACAGGAGCTCCTACAATGAGCAGTTCTTC. Encoded protein: CATHRSSYNEQFF.

The chain has TRBV3-1 (or the pseudogene TRBV3-2) and TRBJ1-1; possibly TRBD1 for D (5 bases). This CDR3 is built from 14 residues. V was pared by 1 base and J by 5 bases, with 11 bases between. In germline, CDR1 is LGHDT, CDR2 YNNKEL (reference sequence). The CDR3 DNA is TGTGCCAGCAGCCAAGTGTCGACAGCTACTGAAGCTTTCTTT. It yields the protein CASSQVSTATEAFF.

The CDR3: CAWRGGEPGSYNEQFF. Here the CDR3 DNA reads TGTGCCTGGAGGGGCGGGGAGCCAGGCTCCTACAATGAGCAGTTCTTC. The chain is built from TRBV30 and TRBJ2-1, with D tentatively TRBD2 (6 bases). The length of the CDR3 is 16 residues. The germline V gene encodes CDR1 GTSNPN and CDR2 SVGIG (reference sequence). V was cut by 3 bases and J by 0 bases, with 15 bases left in between.

The DNA for the CDR3 is TGTGCCAGCAGTACCCCTACAGCCACAACTAATGAAAAACTGTTTTTT. Translated, it gives CASSTPTATTNEKLFF. The chain is built from TRBV6-6 and TRBJ1-4, with D unclear. The V end was cut by 5 bases, the J end by 0 bases, with 13 bases between. This CDR3 spans 16 amino acids. The V gene's germline CDR1 is MNHNY and CDR2 SVGAGI (reference sequence).

The chain recombines TRBV6-5 with TRBJ1-1; D possibly corresponds to TRBD1 (5 bases). The CDR3 totals 15 residues. CDR1 is MNHEY, CDR2 SVGAGI, per germline. The V and J ends lost 8 bases and 7 bases respectively, with 23 bases between them. The CDR3 is CASHPGRRLGGEAFF. CDR3 nucleotides: TGTGCCAGCCACCCAGGCAGAAGGTTGGGGGGTGAAGCTTTCTTT.

The V and J genes are TRBV20-1 and TRBJ2-1; 9 nucleotides align to TRBD2. Trimming at V came to 3 bases and at J to 9 bases, leaving 9 bases not matched to a gene. Germline V CDR1 and CDR2: DFQATT, SNEGSKA (reference sequence). The CDR3 spans 14 residues. CDR3: CSASRGRAYGEQFF. For the CDR3, the DNA is TGCAGTGCTAGTCGCGGGAGGGCCTATGGTGAGCAGTTCTTC.

There are a few counts of this clone. The chain couples TRBV28 to TRBJ1-2; possible D gene TRBD1, 5 bases. V was cut by 8 bases and J by 7 bases, with 20 bases left in between. This CDR3 is built from 14 residues. Germline lookup yields CDR1 MDHEN and CDR2 SYDVKM. In DNA, the CDR3 is TGTGCCAGCGGAGTTTATGGCAGGGTCGGTGGCTACACCTTC. Translated, it gives CASGVYGRVGGYTF.

This sequence joins TRBV7-8 and TRBJ2-2, with 8 bases aligning to TRBD2. This CDR3 is built from 16 residues. With 2 bases clipped from V and 3 bases from J, the junction kept 5 bases outside the gene matches. Germline loops: CDR1 SGHVS, CDR2 FQNEAQ. CDR3 in DNA: TGTGCCAGCAGCTTAAGCCTAGCGGGTTACACCGGGGAGCTGTTTTTT. This gives the protein CASSLSLAGYTGELFF.

V is TRBV27 and J is TRBJ1-5; D is unresolved. V was trimmed by 3 bases and J by 2 bases, leaving 11 bases between them. Germline V lookup: CDR1 MNHEY, CDR2 SMNVEV (reference sequence). The CDR3 runs 15 residues. CDR3 sequence reads: CASSFGTHGNQPQHF. Here the CDR3 DNA reads TGTGCCAGCAGTTTTGGCACCCATGGCAATCAGCCCCAGCATTTT.

The chain combines TRBV4-1 with TRBJ2-2, with 9 positions matching TRBD2. In germline, CDR1 is MGHRA, CDR2 YSYEKL. CDR3 size: 16 residues. V shed 4 bases, J shed 5 bases, and the junction held 8 bases outside the gene matches. CDR3: CASSPGGSGRTGELFF. The CDR3 nucleotides read TGCGCCAGCAGCCCGGGGGGTAGCGGGAGAACCGGGGAGCTGTTTTTT.

This CDR3 is CASTPTAGGTNEKLFF. CDR3 in DNA: TGCGCCAGCACCCCTACCGCGGGGGGCACTAATGAAAAACTGTTTTTT. J is TRBJ1-4 and V is TRBV5-1; a possible D gene is TRBD1 (6 bases). V lost 6 bases and J 2 bases, leaving 17 bases between the germline ends. The CDR3 loop spans 16 amino acids. Germline assignment: CDR1 SGHRS and CDR2 YFSETQ.

This CDR3 reads CASSHGGRTGARTEAFF. DNA of the CDR3: TGCGCCAGCAGCCATGGGGGGAGGACAGGGGCCCGCACTGAAGCTTTCTTT. The chain carries TRBV5-1 and TRBJ1-1; TRBD1 aligns across 9 bases. Germline CDR1 and CDR2: SGHRS and YFSETQ. The CDR3 spans 17 residues. V trimming: 4 bases; J trimming: 4 bases; junction bases outside the gene matches: 14.

The J gene is TRBJ2-1, the V gene TRBV5-4, with 7 nucleotides matching TRBD1. In germline, CDR1 is SGHNT, CDR2 YYREEE (reference sequence). This CDR3 has 15 amino acids. Trimming took 2 bases from V and 6 from J; bases not matched to a gene: 8. Here the CDR3 reads CASSLPLAGGNEQFF. CDR3 nucleotides: TGTGCCAGCAGCTTACCTTTGGCAGGGGGCAATGAGCAGTTCTTC.

The chain links TRBV14 to TRBJ2-7; D might be TRBD1 (6 bases). The germline V gene has CDR1 SGHDN and CDR2 FVKESK. V gave up 1 base and J gave up 5 bases, with 9 bases separating them. This CDR3 has 13 amino acids. The CDR3 nucleotides are TGTGCCAGCAGCCAAGTGGCAGGGGACGAGCAGTACTTC. Translated: CASSQVAGDEQYF.